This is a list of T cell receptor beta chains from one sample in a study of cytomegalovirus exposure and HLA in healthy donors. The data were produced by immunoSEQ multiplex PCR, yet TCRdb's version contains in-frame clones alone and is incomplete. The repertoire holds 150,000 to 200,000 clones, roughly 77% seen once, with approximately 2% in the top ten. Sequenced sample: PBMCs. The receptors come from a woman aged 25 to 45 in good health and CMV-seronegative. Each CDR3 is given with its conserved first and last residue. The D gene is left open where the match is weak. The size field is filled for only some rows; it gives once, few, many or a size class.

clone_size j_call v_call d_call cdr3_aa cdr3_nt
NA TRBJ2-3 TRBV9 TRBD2 CASSFGLAGGTDTQYF TGTGCCAGCAGCTTCGGACTAGCGGGGGGCACAGATACGCAGTATTTT
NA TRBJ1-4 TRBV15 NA CATSRDPRKSGTTATNEKLFF TGTGCCACCAGCAGAGATCCCCGAAAGAGCGGGACCACCGCAACTAATGAAAAACTGTTTTTT
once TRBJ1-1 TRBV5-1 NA CASSLGGPIMNTEAFF TGCGCCAGCAGCTTGGGCGGCCCAATTATGAACACTGAAGCTTTCTTT
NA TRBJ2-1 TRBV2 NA CASSDSGLLTNEQFF TGTGCCAGCAGTGATTCCGGACTCCTCACAAATGAGCAGTTCTTC
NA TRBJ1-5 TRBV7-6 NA CASSLGARGDSNQPQHF TGTGCCAGCAGCTTAGGGGCCAGGGGTGATAGCAATCAGCCCCAGCATTTT
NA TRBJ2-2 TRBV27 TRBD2 CASSLLTSGGALNTGELFF TGTGCCAGCAGTTTATTGACTAGCGGGGGGGCCCTGAACACCGGGGAGCTGTTTTTT
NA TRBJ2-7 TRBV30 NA CAWSGRGPSRYLNYEQYF TGTGCCTGGAGTGGGCGGGGACCCTCAAGGTATCTTAACTACGAGCAGTACTTC
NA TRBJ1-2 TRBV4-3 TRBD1 CASSRQGANYDRAGYTF TGCGCCAGCAGCAGACAGGGGGCGAACTACGACCGCGCCGGCTACACCTTC
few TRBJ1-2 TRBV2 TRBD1 CASSRRGNGYTF TGTGCCAGCAGTCGCAGGGGGAATGGCTACACCTTC
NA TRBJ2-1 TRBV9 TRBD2 CASSVGERGISYNEQFF TGTGCCAGCAGCGTAGGAGAGCGGGGGATCTCCTACAATGAGCAGTTCTTC
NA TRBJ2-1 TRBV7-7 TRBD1 CASSPGQGRHNEQFF TGTGCCAGCAGCCCGGGACAGGGGAGGCACAATGAGCAGTTCTTC
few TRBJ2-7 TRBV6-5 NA CASSRGDVNEQYF TGTGCCAGCAGTCGAGGTGACGTGAACGAGCAGTACTTC
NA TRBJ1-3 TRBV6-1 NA CASSVERWTTSGNTIYF TGTGCCAGCAGTGTAGAGAGATGGACAACCTCTGGAAACACCATATATTTT
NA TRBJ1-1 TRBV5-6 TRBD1 CASSWGRDRALGEAFF TGTGCCAGCAGCTGGGGCCGGGACAGGGCGCTGGGTGAAGCTTTCTTT
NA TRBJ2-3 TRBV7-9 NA CASSFGLPSGSQYF TGTGCCAGCAGCTTTGGACTCCCCTCCGGATCGCAGTATTTT
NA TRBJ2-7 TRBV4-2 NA CASSQDERGTYEQYF TGTGCCAGCAGCCAAGATGAGAGAGGCACTTACGAGCAGTACTTC
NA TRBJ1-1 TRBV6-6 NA CASSPPLVNTEAFF TGTGCCAGCAGCCCTCCACTGGTGAACACTGAAGCTTTCTTT
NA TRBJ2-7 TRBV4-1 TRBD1 CASSQYGPGQKYF TGCGCCAGCAGCCAATATGGACCGGGACAGAAGTACTTC
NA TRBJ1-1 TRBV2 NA CASSANLDISEAFF TGTGCCAGCAGTGCTAACCTTGATATCTCTGAAGCTTTCTTT
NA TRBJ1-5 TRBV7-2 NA CASSPDATGFQPQHF TGTGCCAGCAGCCCCGACGCCACAGGGTTTCAGCCCCAGCATTTT
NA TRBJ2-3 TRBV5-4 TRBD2 CASSLVASGGSADTQYF TGTGCCAGCAGCTTGGTTGCTAGCGGGGGGTCGGCAGATACGCAGTATTTT
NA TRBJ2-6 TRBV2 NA CASSEADFVDTERISSGANVLTF TGTGCCAGCAGTGAAGCGGATTTTGTAGACACAGAACGAATAAGCTCTGGGGCCAACGTCCTGACTTTC